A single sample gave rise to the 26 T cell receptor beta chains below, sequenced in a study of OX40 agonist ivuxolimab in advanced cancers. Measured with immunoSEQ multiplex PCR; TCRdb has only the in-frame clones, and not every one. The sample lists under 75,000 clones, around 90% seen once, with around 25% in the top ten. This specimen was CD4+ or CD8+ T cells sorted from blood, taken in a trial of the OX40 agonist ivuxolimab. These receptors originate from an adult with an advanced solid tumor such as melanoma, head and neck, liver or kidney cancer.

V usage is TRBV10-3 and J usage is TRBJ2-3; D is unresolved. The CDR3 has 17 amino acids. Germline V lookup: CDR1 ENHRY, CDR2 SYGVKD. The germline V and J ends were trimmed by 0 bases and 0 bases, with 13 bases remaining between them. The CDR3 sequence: CAISESILLTSTDTQYF. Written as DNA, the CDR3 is TGTGCCATCAGTGAGTCGATTCTACTGACTAGCACAGATACGCAGTATTTT.

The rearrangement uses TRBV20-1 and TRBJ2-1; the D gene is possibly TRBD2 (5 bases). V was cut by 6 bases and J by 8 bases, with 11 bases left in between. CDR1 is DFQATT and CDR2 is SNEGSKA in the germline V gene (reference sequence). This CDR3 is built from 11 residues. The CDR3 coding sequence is TGCAGTGCCCTACGGCGGGATGAGCAGTTCTTC. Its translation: CSALRRDEQFF.

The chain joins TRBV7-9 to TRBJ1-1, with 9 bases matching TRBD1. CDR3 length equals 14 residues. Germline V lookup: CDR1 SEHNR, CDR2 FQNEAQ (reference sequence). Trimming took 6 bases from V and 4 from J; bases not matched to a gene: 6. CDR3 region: CASSTTGGGTEAFF. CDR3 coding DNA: TGTGCCAGCAGTACTACAGGGGGCGGCACTGAAGCTTTCTTT.

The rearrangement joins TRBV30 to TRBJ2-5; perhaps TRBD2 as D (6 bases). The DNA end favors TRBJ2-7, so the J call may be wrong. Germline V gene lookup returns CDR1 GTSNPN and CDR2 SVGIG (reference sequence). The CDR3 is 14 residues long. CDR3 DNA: TGTGCCTGGAGTGTACTAGCAGGGTTCGACGAGCAGTACTTC. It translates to CAWSVLAGFDEQYF.

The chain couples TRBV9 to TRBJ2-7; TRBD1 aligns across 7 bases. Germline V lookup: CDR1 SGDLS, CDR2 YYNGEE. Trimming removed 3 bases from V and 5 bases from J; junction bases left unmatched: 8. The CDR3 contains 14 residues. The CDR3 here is CASSEGQRPDEQYF. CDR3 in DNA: TGTGCCAGCAGCGAGGGACAGAGACCCGACGAGCAGTACTTC.

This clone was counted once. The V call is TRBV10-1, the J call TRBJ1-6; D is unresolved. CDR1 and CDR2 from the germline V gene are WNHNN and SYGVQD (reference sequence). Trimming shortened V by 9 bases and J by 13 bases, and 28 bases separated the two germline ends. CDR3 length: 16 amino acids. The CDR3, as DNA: TGCGCCAGGACGGTGGAGAGGGATCCACGGGTAAGGCCCCTCCACTTT. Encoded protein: CARTVERDPRVRPLHF.

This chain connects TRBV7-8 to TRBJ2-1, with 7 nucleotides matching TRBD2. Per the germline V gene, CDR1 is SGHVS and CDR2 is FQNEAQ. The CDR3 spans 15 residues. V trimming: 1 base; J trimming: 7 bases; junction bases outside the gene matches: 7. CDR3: CASSLGGGSANEQFF. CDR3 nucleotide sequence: TGTGCCAGCAGCTTAGGGGGCGGGAGTGCAAATGAGCAGTTCTTC.

CDR3: CASSPGWGGDEQYF. CDR3 DNA sequence: TGTGCCAGTTCCCCGGGGTGGGGGGGGGACGAGCAGTACTTC. The chain employs TRBV27 and TRBJ2-7, with 7 bases identical to TRBD2. V shed 9 bases and J 5 bases; nucleotides not matched to a gene: 13. In germline, CDR1 is MNHEY, CDR2 SMNVEV (reference sequence). This CDR3 has 14 amino acids.

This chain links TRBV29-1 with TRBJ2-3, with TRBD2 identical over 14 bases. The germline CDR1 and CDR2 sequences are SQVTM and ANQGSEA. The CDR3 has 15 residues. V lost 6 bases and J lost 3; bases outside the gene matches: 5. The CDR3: CSVEGLAGVTDTQYF. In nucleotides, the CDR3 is TGCAGCGTAGAGGGACTAGCGGGAGTGACAGATACGCAGTATTTT.

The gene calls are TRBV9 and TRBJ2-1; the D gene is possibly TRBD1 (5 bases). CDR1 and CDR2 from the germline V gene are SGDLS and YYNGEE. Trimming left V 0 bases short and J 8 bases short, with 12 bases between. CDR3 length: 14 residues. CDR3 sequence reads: CASSVGLGVDEQFF. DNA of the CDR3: TGTGCCAGCAGCGTAGGTCTAGGGGTCGATGAGCAGTTCTTC.

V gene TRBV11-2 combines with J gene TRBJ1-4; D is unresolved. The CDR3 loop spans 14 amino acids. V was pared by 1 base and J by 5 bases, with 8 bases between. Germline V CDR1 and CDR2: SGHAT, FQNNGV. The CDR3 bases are TGTGCCAGCAGCTTAGGCGTGGTAAATGAAAAACTGTTTTTT. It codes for CASSLGVVNEKLFF.

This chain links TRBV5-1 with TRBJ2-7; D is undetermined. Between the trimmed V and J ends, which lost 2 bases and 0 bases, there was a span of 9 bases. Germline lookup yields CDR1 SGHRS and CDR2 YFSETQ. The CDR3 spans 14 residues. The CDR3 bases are TGCGCCAGCAGCTTTACTCCCAGCTCCTACGAGCAGTACTTC. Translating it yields CASSFTPSSYEQYF.

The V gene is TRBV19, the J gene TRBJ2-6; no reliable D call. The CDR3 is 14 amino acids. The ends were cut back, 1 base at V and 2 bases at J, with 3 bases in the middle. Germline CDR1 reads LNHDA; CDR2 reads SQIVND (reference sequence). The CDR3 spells CASSIGTGANVLTF. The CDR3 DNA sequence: TGTGCCAGTAGTATAGGGACTGGGGCCAACGTCCTGACTTTC. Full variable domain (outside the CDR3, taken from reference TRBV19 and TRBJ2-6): DGGITQSPKYLFRKEGQNVTLSCEQNLNHDAMYWYRQDPGQGLRLIYYSQIVNDFQKGDIAEGYSVSREKKESFPLTVTSAQKNPTAFYLCASSIGTGANVLTFGAGSRLTVL.

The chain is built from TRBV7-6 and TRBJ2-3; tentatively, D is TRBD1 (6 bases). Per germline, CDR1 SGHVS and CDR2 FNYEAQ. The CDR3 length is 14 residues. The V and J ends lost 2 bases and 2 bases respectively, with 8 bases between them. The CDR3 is CASSLTGFTDTQYF. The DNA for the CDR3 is TGTGCCAGCAGCTTAACAGGGTTCACAGATACGCAGTATTTT.

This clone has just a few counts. The CDR3 coding sequence is TGCGCCAGCAGCCAAGTGGGGGAAGCGGAAGCTTTCTTT. Protein product: CASSQVGEAEAFF. The gene calls are TRBV4-1 and TRBJ1-1, with a possible D match to TRBD1 (5 bases). The CDR3 covers 13 residues. In germline, CDR1 is MGHRA, CDR2 YSYEKL. V was pared by 1 base and J by 8 bases, with 11 bases between.

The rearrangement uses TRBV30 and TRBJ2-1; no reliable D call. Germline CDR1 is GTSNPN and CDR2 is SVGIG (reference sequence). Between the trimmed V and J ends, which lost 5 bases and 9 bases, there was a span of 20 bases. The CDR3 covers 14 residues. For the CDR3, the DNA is TGTGCCTGGCCGGGCACGAGGCCCGACGGTGAGCAGTTCTTC. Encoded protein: CAWPGTRPDGEQFF.

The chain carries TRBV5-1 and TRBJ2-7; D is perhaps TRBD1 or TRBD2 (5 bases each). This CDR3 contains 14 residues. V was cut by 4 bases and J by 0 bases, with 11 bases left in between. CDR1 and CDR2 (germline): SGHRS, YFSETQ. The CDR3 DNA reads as TGCGCCAGCAGCGGGGGTGATAGCTCCTACGAGCAGTACTTC. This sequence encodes CASSGGDSSYEQYF.

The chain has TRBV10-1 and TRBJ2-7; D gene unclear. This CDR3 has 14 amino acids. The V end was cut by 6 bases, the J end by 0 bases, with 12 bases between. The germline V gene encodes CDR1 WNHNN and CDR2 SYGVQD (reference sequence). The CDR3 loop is CASSQKTNSYEQYF. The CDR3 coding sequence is TGCGCCAGCAGCCAAAAGACAAACTCCTACGAGCAGTACTTC.

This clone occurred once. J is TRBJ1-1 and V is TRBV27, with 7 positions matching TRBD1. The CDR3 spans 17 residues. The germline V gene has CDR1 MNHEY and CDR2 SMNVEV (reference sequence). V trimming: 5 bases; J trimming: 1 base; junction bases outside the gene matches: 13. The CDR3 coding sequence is TGTGCCAGCAGTCGCACCAGAGGGGGCGCACGGAACACTGAAGCTTTCTTT. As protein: CASSRTRGGARNTEAFF.

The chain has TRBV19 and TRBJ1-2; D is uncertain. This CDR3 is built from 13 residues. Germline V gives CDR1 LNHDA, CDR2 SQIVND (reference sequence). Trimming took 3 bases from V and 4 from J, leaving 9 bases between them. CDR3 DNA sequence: TGTGCCAGTAGTATCGCGGAGGCCTATGGCTACACCTTC. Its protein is CASSIAEAYGYTF.

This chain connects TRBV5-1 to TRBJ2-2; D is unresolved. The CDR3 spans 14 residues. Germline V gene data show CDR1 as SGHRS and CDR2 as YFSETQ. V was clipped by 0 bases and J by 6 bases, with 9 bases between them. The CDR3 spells CASSLASTAGELFF. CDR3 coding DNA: TGCGCCAGCAGCTTGGCGTCTACCGCCGGGGAGCTGTTTTTT.

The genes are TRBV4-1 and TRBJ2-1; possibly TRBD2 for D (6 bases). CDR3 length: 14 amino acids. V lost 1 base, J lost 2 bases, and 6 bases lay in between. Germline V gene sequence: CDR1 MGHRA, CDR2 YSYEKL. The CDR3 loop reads CASSQAGAYNEQFF. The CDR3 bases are TGCGCCAGCAGCCAAGCGGGAGCCTACAATGAGCAGTTCTTC.

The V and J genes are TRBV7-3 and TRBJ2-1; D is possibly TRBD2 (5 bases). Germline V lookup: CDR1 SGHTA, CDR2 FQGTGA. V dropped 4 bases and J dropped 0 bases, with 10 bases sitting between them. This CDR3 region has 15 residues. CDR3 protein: CASSSGIFSYNEQFF. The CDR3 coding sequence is TGTGCCAGCAGCTCCGGGATCTTCTCCTACAATGAGCAGTTCTTC. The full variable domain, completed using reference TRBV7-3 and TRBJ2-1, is GAGVSQTPSNKVTEKGKYVELRCDPISGHTALYWYRQSLGQGPEFLIYFQGTGAADDSGLPNDRFFAVRPEGSVSTLKIQRTERGDSAVYLCASSSGIFSYNEQFFGPGTRLTVL.

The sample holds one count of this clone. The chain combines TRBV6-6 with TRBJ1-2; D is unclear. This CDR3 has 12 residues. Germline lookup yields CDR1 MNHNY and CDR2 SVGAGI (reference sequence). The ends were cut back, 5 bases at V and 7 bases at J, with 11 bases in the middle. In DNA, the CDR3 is TGTGCCAGCAGTACGGCGGACGGTGGCTACACCTTC. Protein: CASSTADGGYTF.

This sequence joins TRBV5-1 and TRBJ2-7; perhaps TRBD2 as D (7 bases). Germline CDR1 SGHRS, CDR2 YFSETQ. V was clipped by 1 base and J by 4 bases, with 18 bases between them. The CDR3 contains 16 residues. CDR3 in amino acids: CASSLMAGRGGYEQYF. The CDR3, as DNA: TGCGCCAGCAGCTTGATGGCGGGGAGGGGGGGATACGAGCAGTACTTC.

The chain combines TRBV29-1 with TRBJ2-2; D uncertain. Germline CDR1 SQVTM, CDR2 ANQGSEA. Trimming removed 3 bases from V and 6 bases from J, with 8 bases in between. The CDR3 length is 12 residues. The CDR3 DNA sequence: TGCAGCGTTGACAAGGATTCCGGGGAGCTGTTTTTT. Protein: CSVDKDSGELFF.